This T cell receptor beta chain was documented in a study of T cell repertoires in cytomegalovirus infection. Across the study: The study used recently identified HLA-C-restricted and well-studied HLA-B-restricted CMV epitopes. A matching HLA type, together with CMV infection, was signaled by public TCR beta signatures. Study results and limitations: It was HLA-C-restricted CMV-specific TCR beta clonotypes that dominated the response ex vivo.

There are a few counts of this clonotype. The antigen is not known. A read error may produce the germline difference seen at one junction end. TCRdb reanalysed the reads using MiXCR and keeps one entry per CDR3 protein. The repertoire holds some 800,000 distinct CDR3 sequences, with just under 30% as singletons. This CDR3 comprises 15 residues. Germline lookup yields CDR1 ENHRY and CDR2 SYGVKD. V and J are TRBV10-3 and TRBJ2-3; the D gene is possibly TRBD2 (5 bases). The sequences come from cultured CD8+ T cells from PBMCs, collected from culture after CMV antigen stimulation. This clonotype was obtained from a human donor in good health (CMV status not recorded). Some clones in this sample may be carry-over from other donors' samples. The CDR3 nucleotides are TGTGCCATCAGTGATGACGATGGGGAGAATTATCGAGGAAGTTTT. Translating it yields CAISDDDGENYRGSF.